Shown below are 8 T cell receptor beta chains from a single sample sequenced in a study of identical twins. TCRdb recomputed calls from the 5' RACE reads with MiXCR, one row per CDR3 protein. The sample has approximately 1.8 million distinct CDR3 sequences, under 35% seen once. The sample taken for sequencing was cord blood. Every receptor here comes from a newborn girl in good health.

About this clonotype: Mismatch with germline at one junction end may stem from a read error. This chain joins TRBV7-8 and TRBJ2-1; D gene unclear. Germline V lookup: CDR1 SGHVS, CDR2 FQNEAQ. This CDR3 has 15 amino acids. CDR3 amino acids: CASSLAVGSNNEQFF. The DNA of the CDR3 is TGTGCCAGCAGCTTAGCGGTTGGCTCCAACAATGAGCAGTTCTTC.

The chain is built from TRBV5-1 and TRBJ1-3; TRBD1 agrees at 11 bases. V shed 0 bases, J shed 0 bases, and the junction held 2 bases outside the gene matches. Germline-derived CDR1 and CDR2 are SGHRS and YFSETQ. The CDR3 loop spans 17 amino acids. CDR3 in DNA: TGCGCCAGCAGCTTGGGGACAGGGGGCGCCTCTGGAAACACCATATATTTT. Translating it yields CASSLGTGGASGNTIYF. The full variable domain, rest sourced from reference TRBV5-1 and TRBJ1-3, is KAGVTQTPRYLIKTRGQQVTLSCSPISGHRSVSWYQQTPGQGLQFLFEYFSETQRNKGNFPGRFSGRQFSNSRSEMNVSTLELGDSALYLCASSLGTGGASGNTIYFGEGSWLTVV.

As DNA, the CDR3 is TGTGCCAGCAGGAGGGAGGGAGTCTCTGGGGCCAACGTCCTGACTTTC. Encoded protein: CASRREGVSGANVLTF. The V gene is TRBV2, the J gene TRBJ2-6; 7 bases align to TRBD2. CDR1 is SNHLY and CDR2 is FYNNEI in the germline V gene. The CDR3 is 16 residues long. V lost 6 bases and J lost 0; bases outside the gene matches: 5.

This clonotype turned up a few times. The chain employs TRBV7-2 and TRBJ2-3; 10 positions agree with TRBD1. The CDR3 totals 15 residues. V shed 1 base and J 6 bases; nucleotides not matched to a gene: 4. Per germline, CDR1 SGHTA and CDR2 FQGNSA. The chain's CDR3 is CASSLVGTGADTQYF. As DNA, the CDR3 is TGTGCCAGCAGCTTAGTTGGGACAGGGGCCGATACGCAGTATTTT. The full variable domain, in which reference TRBV7-2 and TRBJ2-3 provide the parts outside the CDR3, is GAGVSQSPSNKVTEKGKDVELRCDPISGHTALYWYRQSLGQGLEFLIYFQGNSAPDKSGLPSDRFSAERTGGSVSTLTIQRTQQEDSAVYLCASSLVGTGADTQYFGPGTRLTVL.

V gene TRBV4-2 combines with J gene TRBJ2-3, with 9 bases aligning to TRBD2. V lost 4 bases, J lost 4 bases, and 9 bases stayed unmatched. CDR1 LGHNA and CDR2 YNFKEQ come from the germline V gene. The CDR3 consists of 16 residues. In nucleotides, the CDR3 is TGTGCCAGCAGCCGGAACGCGGGAGGGCCTCCAGATACGCAGTATTTT. Protein: CASSRNAGGPPDTQYF.

In this sample, this clonotype turned up a few times. The chain uses TRBV6-6 and TRBJ2-5, with TRBD1 matching 11 bases. CDR1 is MNHNY and CDR2 is SVGAGI in the germline V gene (reference sequence). The V segment lost 3 bases and the J segment 4 bases; nucleotides outside the gene matches: 4. CDR3 size: 15 residues. CDR3 in amino acids: CASSYYGQGAETQYF. As DNA, the CDR3 is TGTGCCAGCAGTTATTACGGACAGGGGGCAGAGACCCAGTACTTC.

The rearrangement uses TRBV24-1 and TRBJ2-3; TRBD1 or TRBD2 may be the D gene (5 bases each). This CDR3 is 14 amino acids long. Germline CDR1 and CDR2: KGHDR and SFDVKD. V lost 9 bases, J lost 4 bases, and 16 bases lay in between. In nucleotides, the CDR3 is TGTGCCACCCAGGGAAGGGGTAGCGCAGATACGCAGTATTTT. Translated: CATQGRGSADTQYF.

This clonotype has a single count. This clone may be a read error of a much larger clone one base away. The chain uses TRBV11-2 and TRBJ2-1; the D gene is possibly TRBD2 (7 bases). Germline CDR1 and CDR2: SGHAT and FQNNGV. CDR3 length: 12 residues. CDR3 coding DNA: TGTGCCCGCAGCTCGGGGGGCGGTGAGCAGTTCTTC. It yields the protein CARSSGGGEQFF.